A selection of T cell receptor beta chains follows, all from one sample in a study of cytomegalovirus exposure and HLA in healthy donors. Some clones are missing from TCRdb's copy, which holds only in-frame ones; the method was immunoSEQ multiplex PCR. The data hold around 92,000 clones, with about 70% observed a single time. Material: PBMCs. These receptors came from a human donor in good health. The CDR3 runs from the conserved cysteine through the conserved F or W. The order of the fields is clone size, J gene, V gene, D gene, CDR3 protein, CDR3 DNA. A D gene is named only where the DNA matches it firmly. Not every row has a clone size; where given, it reads once, few, many or a size class.

abundance: NA; j_gene: TRBJ2-7; v_gene: TRBV7-9; d_gene: NA; CDR3aa: CASSGSDSYEQYF; CDR3nt: TGTGCCAGCAGCGGTAGCGACTCCTACGAGCAGTACTTC
abundance: NA; j_gene: TRBJ1-3; v_gene: TRBV19; d_gene: NA; CDR3aa: CASSGLRTSSGNTIYF; CDR3nt: TGTGCCAGTAGTGGGTTAAGGACATCCTCTGGAAACACCATATATTTT
abundance: NA; j_gene: TRBJ2-3; v_gene: TRBV7-9; d_gene: TRBD1; CDR3aa: CASSIPLTGATDTQYF; CDR3nt: TGTGCCAGCAGCATACCACTGACAGGGGCGACAGATACGCAGTATTTT
abundance: NA; j_gene: TRBJ2-3; v_gene: TRBV7-9; d_gene: NA; CDR3aa: CASSLLTSSGFSSTDTQYF; CDR3nt: TGTGCCAGCAGCCTACTCACTAGCTCTGGCTTTTCTAGCACAGATACGCAGTATTTT
abundance: NA; j_gene: TRBJ1-3; v_gene: TRBV11-1; d_gene: NA; CDR3aa: CASSLGQNTFSGNTIYF; CDR3nt: TGTGCCAGCAGCTTAGGCCAGAATACCTTCTCTGGAAACACCATATATTTT
abundance: NA; j_gene: TRBJ2-2; v_gene: TRBV5-1; d_gene: TRBD1; CDR3aa: CASSLIQGGTGELFF; CDR3nt: TGCGCCAGCAGCTTGATACAGGGGGGCACCGGGGAGCTGTTTTTT
abundance: NA; j_gene: TRBJ1-4; v_gene: TRBV14; d_gene: NA; CDR3aa: CASSLQVGRIEKLFF; CDR3nt: TGTGCCAGCAGTCTCCAAGTGGGCCGGATTGAAAAACTGTTTTTT
abundance: NA; j_gene: TRBJ2-2; v_gene: TRBV11-2; d_gene: NA; CDR3aa: CASRLTSFTGELFF; CDR3nt: TGTGCCAGCAGGCTGACTAGTTTCACCGGGGAGCTGTTTTTT
abundance: NA; j_gene: TRBJ2-1; v_gene: TRBV9; d_gene: NA; CDR3aa: CASSVDGHNEQFF; CDR3nt: TGTGCCAGCAGCGTAGACGGTCACAATGAGCAGTTCTTC
abundance: few; j_gene: TRBJ2-1; v_gene: TRBV4-1; d_gene: TRBD2; CDR3aa: CASSPRLAGGNEQFF; CDR3nt: TGCGCCAGCAGCCCGAGACTAGCGGGGGGAAATGAGCAGTTCTTC
abundance: NA; j_gene: TRBJ2-2; v_gene: TRBV11-3; d_gene: NA; CDR3aa: CASSLQGIPGELFF; CDR3nt: TGTGCCAGCAGCCTTCAGGGGATTCCCGGGGAGCTGTTTTTT
abundance: few; j_gene: TRBJ1-1; v_gene: TRBV6-1; d_gene: TRBD1; CDR3aa: CASSPKQGAPEAFF; CDR3nt: TGTGCCAGCAGTCCAAAACAGGGGGCCCCTGAAGCTTTCTTT
abundance: NA; j_gene: TRBJ1-1; v_gene: TRBV5-1; d_gene: NA; CDR3aa: CASSQLTGGVSFF; CDR3nt: TGCGCCAGCAGCCAGTTGACAGGCGGCGTGTCTTTCTTT
abundance: NA; j_gene: TRBJ1-1; v_gene: TRBV19; d_gene: NA; CDR3aa: CASSIGAATEAFF; CDR3nt: TGTGCCAGTAGTATCGGAGCCGCGACTGAAGCTTTCTTT
abundance: NA; j_gene: TRBJ2-2; v_gene: TRBV10-3; d_gene: TRBD1; CDR3aa: CAISLNRGMNAGELFF; CDR3nt: TGTGCCATCAGCCTTAACAGGGGGATGAACGCCGGGGAGCTGTTTTTT
abundance: NA; j_gene: TRBJ1-5; v_gene: TRBV7-9; d_gene: TRBD1; CDR3aa: CASSSTSGTGLNQPQHF; CDR3nt: TGTGCCAGCAGCTCGACTTCCGGGACAGGGCTGAATCAGCCCCAGCATTTT
abundance: NA; j_gene: TRBJ2-4; v_gene: TRBV5-5; d_gene: NA; CDR3aa: CASSLGALLAKNIQYF; CDR3nt: TGTGCCAGCAGCTTGGGGGCTTTACTAGCCAAAAACATTCAGTACTTC
abundance: NA; j_gene: TRBJ2-5; v_gene: TRBV6-6; d_gene: TRBD2; CDR3aa: CASSLSGRQETQYF; CDR3nt: TGTGCCAGCAGTCTTAGCGGGAGGCAAGAGACCCAGTACTTC
abundance: NA; j_gene: TRBJ1-1; v_gene: TRBV6-1; d_gene: NA; CDR3aa: CASSNTGNTEAFF; CDR3nt: TGTGCCAGCAGTAACACAGGGAACACTGAAGCTTTCTTT
abundance: NA; j_gene: TRBJ2-7; v_gene: TRBV5-4; d_gene: NA; CDR3aa: CASSRETGEQYF; CDR3nt: TGTGCCAGCAGCAGGGAGACGGGCGAGCAGTACTTC
abundance: NA; j_gene: TRBJ2-1; v_gene: TRBV5-1; d_gene: TRBD2; CDR3aa: CASSSGLAGESSYNEQFF; CDR3nt: TGCGCCAGCAGCTCGGGACTAGCGGGGGAGAGCTCCTACAATGAGCAGTTCTTC
abundance: NA; j_gene: TRBJ2-7; v_gene: TRBV5-6; d_gene: NA; CDR3aa: CASSLGTVSYEQYF; CDR3nt: TGTGCCAGCAGCTTGGGGACAGTCTCCTACGAGCAGTACTTC
abundance: few; j_gene: TRBJ1-2; v_gene: TRBV6-5; d_gene: TRBD1; CDR3aa: CASRKTGGGYTF; CDR3nt: TGTGCCAGCAGGAAGACAGGGGGTGGCTACACCTTC
abundance: NA; j_gene: TRBJ1-2; v_gene: TRBV19; d_gene: NA; CDR3aa: CASSITRANYGYTF; CDR3nt: TGTGCCAGTAGTATAACTCGGGCTAACTATGGCTACACCTTC
abundance: NA; j_gene: TRBJ1-2; v_gene: TRBV5-4; d_gene: NA; CDR3aa: CASLGAGGPYGYTF; CDR3nt: TGTGCCAGCTTAGGAGCCGGGGGGCCCTATGGCTACACCTTC
abundance: NA; j_gene: TRBJ1-1; v_gene: TRBV7-8; d_gene: TRBD1; CDR3aa: CASSRYTGGTGTEAFF; CDR3nt: TGTGCCAGCAGCCGCTACACAGGGGGGACAGGGACTGAAGCTTTCTTT
abundance: NA; j_gene: TRBJ1-2; v_gene: TRBV7-9; d_gene: TRBD1; CDR3aa: CASSQGTGANYGYTF; CDR3nt: TGTGCCAGCAGCCAAGGGACAGGGGCTAACTATGGCTACACCTTC
abundance: NA; j_gene: TRBJ1-4; v_gene: TRBV7-9; d_gene: TRBD1; CDR3aa: CASSLALGQGHEKLFF; CDR3nt: TGTGCCAGCAGCTTAGCGCTGGGACAGGGTCATGAAAAACTGTTTTTT
abundance: NA; j_gene: TRBJ2-3; v_gene: TRBV6-5; d_gene: TRBD2; CDR3aa: CASSYSSGRADTQYF; CDR3nt: TGTGCCAGCAGTTACTCTAGCGGGAGAGCAGATACGCAGTATTTT
abundance: NA; j_gene: TRBJ2-7; v_gene: TRBV27; d_gene: TRBD2; CDR3aa: CASSLGTSGGYTYEQYF; CDR3nt: TGTGCCAGCAGTTTGGGGACTAGCGGGGGGTACACCTACGAGCAGTACTTC
abundance: NA; j_gene: TRBJ2-2; v_gene: TRBV2; d_gene: NA; CDR3aa: CASLWARDAGELFF; CDR3nt: TGTGCCAGCTTGTGGGCTCGAGATGCCGGGGAGCTGTTTTTT
abundance: NA; j_gene: TRBJ2-3; v_gene: TRBV5-1; d_gene: NA; CDR3aa: CASSLDSSTDTQYF; CDR3nt: TGCGCCAGCAGCTTGGATTCTAGCACAGATACGCAGTATTTT
abundance: few; j_gene: TRBJ2-5; v_gene: TRBV19; d_gene: TRBD2; CDR3aa: CAAASGRAETQYF; CDR3nt: TGTGCCGCGGCCAGCGGGAGGGCAGAGACCCAGTACTTC
abundance: once; j_gene: TRBJ1-1; v_gene: TRBV4-1; d_gene: NA; CDR3aa: CASSPPSGTPLGTEAFF; CDR3nt: TGCGCCAGCAGCCCGCCTTCGGGAACCCCATTGGGAACTGAAGCTTTCTTT
abundance: NA; j_gene: TRBJ1-2; v_gene: TRBV11-2; d_gene: NA; CDR3aa: CASSPSQNYGYTF; CDR3nt: TGTGCCAGCAGCCCTAGCCAGAACTATGGCTACACCTTC
abundance: once; j_gene: TRBJ1-1; v_gene: TRBV7-2; d_gene: TRBD1; CDR3aa: CASSQGTGRSGAEAFF; CDR3nt: TGTGCCAGCAGCCAAGGGACAGGTCGGTCGGGCGCTGAAGCTTTCTTT
abundance: NA; j_gene: TRBJ2-1; v_gene: TRBV25-1; d_gene: TRBD2; CDR3aa: CASSVAGGWNEQFF; CDR3nt: TGTGCCAGCAGTGTGGCGGGAGGATGGAATGAGCAGTTCTTC
abundance: NA; j_gene: TRBJ1-1; v_gene: TRBV6-5; d_gene: NA; CDR3aa: CASSLLRADTEAFF; CDR3nt: TGTGCCAGCAGTTTACTCAGGGCGGACACTGAAGCTTTCTTT
abundance: NA; j_gene: TRBJ2-7; v_gene: TRBV5-1; d_gene: TRBD1; CDR3aa: CASSLKGGTGTYEQYF; CDR3nt: TGCGCCAGCAGCTTGAAAGGGGGGACAGGGACCTACGAGCAGTACTTC
abundance: once; j_gene: TRBJ2-3; v_gene: TRBV23-1; d_gene: NA; CDR3aa: CASRPWGGDRYPLPSTDTQYF; CDR3nt: TGCGCCAGCAGACCCTGGGGAGGGGACAGGTATCCCCTGCCTAGCACAGATACGCAGTATTTT
abundance: NA; j_gene: TRBJ1-5; v_gene: TRBV28; d_gene: NA; CDR3aa: CASRQGGDNQPQHF; CDR3nt: TGTGCCAGCAGGCAAGGGGGGGACAATCAGCCCCAGCATTTT
abundance: NA; j_gene: TRBJ2-3; v_gene: TRBV2; d_gene: NA; CDR3aa: CASNRDGRTDTQYF; CDR3nt: TGTGCCAGCAATCGGGATGGGAGGACAGATACGCAGTATTTT
abundance: NA; j_gene: TRBJ1-1; v_gene: TRBV7-8; d_gene: NA; CDR3aa: CASSIAGSVPMNTEAFF; CDR3nt: TGTGCCAGCAGTATAGCGGGGTCGGTACCGATGAACACTGAAGCTTTCTTT